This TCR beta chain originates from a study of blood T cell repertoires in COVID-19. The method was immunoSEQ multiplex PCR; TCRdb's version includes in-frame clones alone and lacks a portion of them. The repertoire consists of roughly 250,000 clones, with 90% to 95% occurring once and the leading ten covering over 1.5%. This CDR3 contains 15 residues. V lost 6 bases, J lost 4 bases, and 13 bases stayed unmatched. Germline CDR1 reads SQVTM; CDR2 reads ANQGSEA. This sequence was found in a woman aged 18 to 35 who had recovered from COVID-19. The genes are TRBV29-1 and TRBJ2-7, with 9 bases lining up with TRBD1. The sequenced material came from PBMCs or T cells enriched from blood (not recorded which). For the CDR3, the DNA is TGCAGCGTGTTCGGGACAGGGAGACTTCGATACGAGCAGTACTTC. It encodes CSVFGTGRLRYEQYF.